This T cell receptor (beta chain) is drawn from a study of metastatic and nonmetastatic thyroid tumors. Study summary: Across peripheral blood and tumor or nodule tissue samples taken from malignant and benign thyroid patients, the repertoires were compared with one another. General study points: Reported TCR beta diversity, measured in blood and tumor, was significantly higher for malignant thyroid tumors than for benign nodules.

V was trimmed by 4 bases and J by 5 bases, leaving 6 bases between them. The CDR3 spans 12 residues. CDR1 MNHGY and CDR2 SVAAGI come from the germline V gene. This clone was found a few times. Its target is unknown. Every patient underwent thyroid surgery untreated. As originally analysed: Differences in CDR3 between clinicopathological groups were drawn on to build a classifier intended to discriminate distant-metastatic papillary thyroid cancer patients. TCRdb re-called the PCR reads with MiXCR. The V and J calls reflect TCRdb's pipeline rather than the authors' work. The data contain about 24,000 clones, around 18% of them singletons.

Sequenced input: adjacent normal tissue. This chain joins TRBV6-9 and TRBJ1-5; D is unclear. The receptor was isolated from a male donor with papillary thyroid cancer or a benign thyroid nodule (not recorded which). Some clones in this sample may be carry-over from other donors' samples. The chain's CDR3 is CASSSPDQPQHF. CDR3 nucleotides: TGTGCCAGCAGTTCTCCGGATCAGCCCCAGCATTTT.